This is a list of T cell receptor beta chains from one sample in a study of T cell repertoires in cytomegalovirus infection. Each CDR3 protein gets one entry after TCRdb re-called the reads with MiXCR. The sample has 750,000 to 900,000 distinct CDR3 sequences, just under 30% seen once. No antigen has been assigned to these receptors. The sequences come from cultured CD8+ T cells from PBMCs, collected from culture after CMV antigen stimulation. Receptor source: a human donor in good health (CMV status not recorded). Some clones in this sample may be carry-over from other donors' samples. CDR3s include the opening cysteine and the closing phenylalanine or tryptophan. Each record gives: CDR3 protein, CDR3 DNA, J gene, clone size, V gene, D gene. The D gene is left open where the match is weak. Clone size is stated in some rows and not others, as once, few, many or a class when expanded.

CDR3: CASRPQNTEAFF
DNA: TGTGCCAGCAGGCCCCAAAACACTGAAGCTTTCTTT
J: TRBJ1-1
size: many
V: TRBV12-3/TRBV12-4
D: -

CDR3: CTSRRGAADTQYF
DNA: TGTACCAGCAGGAGGGGGGCCGCAGATACGCAGTATTTT
J: TRBJ2-3
size: once
V: TRBV27
D: -

CDR3: CSVEGVRGPMVAQETQYF
DNA: TGCAGCGTTGAAGGGGTCCGGGGCCCCATGGTAGCCCAAGAGACCCAGTACTTC
J: TRBJ2-5
size: -
V: TRBV29-1
D: -

CDR3: CASSQDLGGAGGELFF
DNA: TGTGCCAGCAGCCAAGATCTGGGGGGGGCCGGCGGGGAGCTGTTTTTT
J: TRBJ2-2
size: -
V: TRBV4-2
D: -

CDR3: CASSWEMNTEAFF
DNA: TGCGCCAGCAGCTGGGAAATGAACACTGAAGCTTTCTTT
J: TRBJ1-1
size: -
V: TRBV5-1
D: -

CDR3: CASSVDQGAADSTEAFF
DNA: TGTGCCAGCAGTGTGGACCAGGGGGCTGCGGATAGCACTGAAGCTTTCTTT
J: TRBJ1-1
size: few
V: TRBV6-1
D: TRBD1

CDR3: CASSDPGSNEKLFF
DNA: TGTGCCAGCAGTGATCCAGGAAGTAATGAAAAACTGTTTTTT
J: TRBJ1-4
size: -
V: TRBV6-6
D: -

CDR3: CASSYSKGQGNEKLFF
DNA: TGTGCCAGCAGTTACTCGAAGGGACAGGGTAATGAAAAACTGTTTTTT
J: TRBJ1-4
size: few
V: TRBV6-5
D: TRBD1

CDR3: CASSPIGKDSPLHF
DNA: TGTGCCAGCAGTCCCATCGGGAAAGATTCACCCCTCCACTTT
J: TRBJ1-6
size: few
V: TRBV27
D: -

CDR3: CASSPSRGGSSGELFF
DNA: TGTGCCAGCAGTCCCTCGCGCGGGGGGTCTTCCGGGGAGCTGTTTTTT
J: TRBJ2-2
size: -
V: TRBV27
D: TRBD2

CDR3: CASSSDGSSGANVLTF
DNA: TGTGCCAGCAGCTCGGACGGGAGCTCTGGGGCCAACGTCCTGACTTTC
J: TRBJ2-6
size: -
V: TRBV2
D: -

CDR3: CASSLLTGVTEAFF
DNA: TGTGCCAGCAGCCTCCTGACAGGGGTCACTGAAGCTTTCTTT
J: TRBJ1-1
size: many
V: TRBV7-9
D: TRBD1

CDR3: CASSFGGADYNEQFF
DNA: TGTGCCAGCAGCTTTGGCGGGGCTGACTACAATGAGCAGTTCTTC
J: TRBJ2-1
size: -
V: TRBV7-3
D: -

CDR3: CASSFRSGGANNEQFF
DNA: TGTGCCAGCAGCTTTAGGAGCGGGGGGGCGAACAATGAGCAGTTCTTC
J: TRBJ2-1
size: many
V: TRBV7-2
D: TRBD2

CDR3: CASSLYGRVYGYTF
DNA: TGTGCCAGCAGTTTATATGGCAGGGTCTATGGCTACACCTTC
J: TRBJ1-2
size: -
V: TRBV28
D: -

CDR3: CASGFTTIDYGYTF
DNA: TGTGCTAGTGGTTTCACAACTATCGACTATGGCTACACCTTC
J: TRBJ1-2
size: -
V: TRBV12-5
D: -

CDR3: CASSMELVTDTQYF
DNA: TGTGCCAGTAGTATGGAGCTGGTCACAGATACGCAGTATTTT
J: TRBJ2-3
size: few
V: TRBV19
D: -

CDR3: CASSSDLWETQYF
DNA: TGTGCCAGCAGCTCGGACTTGTGGGAGACCCAGTACTTC
J: TRBJ2-5
size: -
V: TRBV7-9
D: -

CDR3: CATSDPKTGETQYF
DNA: TGTGCCACCAGTGACCCAAAGACAGGCGAGACCCAGTACTTC
J: TRBJ2-5
size: -
V: TRBV24-1
D: -

CDR3: CASSDGTSGVDEQFF
DNA: TGTGCCAGCAGTGACGGGACTAGCGGGGTAGATGAGCAGTTCTTC
J: TRBJ2-1
size: many
V: TRBV6-4
D: TRBD2

CDR3: CAISERQGDTEAFF
DNA: TGTGCCATCAGTGAAAGACAGGGAGACACTGAAGCTTTCTTT
J: TRBJ1-1
size: many
V: TRBV10-3
D: TRBD1

CDR3: CASSYSPRGGSQETQYF
DNA: TGTGCCAGCAGTTACTCCCCGCGGGGGGGCAGCCAAGAGACCCAGTACTTC
J: TRBJ2-5
size: -
V: TRBV6-6
D: TRBD2

CDR3: CASSLRQVSYNEQFF
DNA: TGTGCCAGCAGCTTAAGGCAGGTCTCCTACAATGAGCAGTTCTTC
J: TRBJ2-1
size: -
V: TRBV7-3
D: -

CDR3: CASSITGEGNQPQHF
DNA: TGTGCCAGTAGTATCACCGGCGAGGGCAATCAGCCCCAGCATTTT
J: TRBJ1-5
size: few
V: TRBV19
D: -

CDR3: CASSLGRMGWQETQYF
DNA: TGTGCCAGCAGCTTGGGGCGAATGGGTTGGCAAGAGACCCAGTACTTC
J: TRBJ2-5
size: few
V: TRBV7-6
D: -

CDR3: CASSLQQGSAEQFF
DNA: TGTGCCAGCAGCTTGCAACAGGGAAGTGCTGAGCAGTTCTTC
J: TRBJ2-1
size: -
V: TRBV5-5
D: -

CDR3: CASSLWSADTQYF
DNA: TGTGCCAGCAGCTTGTGGAGCGCAGATACGCAGTATTTT
J: TRBJ2-3
size: few
V: TRBV5-4
D: -

CDR3: CASTTGLAQETQYF
DNA: TGTGCCAGTACTACGGGACTAGCACAAGAGACCCAGTACTTC
J: TRBJ2-5
size: -
V: TRBV19
D: TRBD2

CDR3: CASSSRTSTEAFF
DNA: TGTGCCAGCAGCTCTCGGACGAGCACTGAAGCTTTCTTT
J: TRBJ1-1
size: few
V: TRBV7-3
D: -

CDR3: CASSQRVLVSSYNEQFF
DNA: TGTGCCAGCAGCCAGAGGGTACTTGTGAGCTCCTACAATGAGCAGTTCTTC
J: TRBJ2-1
size: -
V: TRBV14
D: -

CDR3: CASSDDRGISPQHF
DNA: TGTGCCAGCAGCGATGACAGGGGTATCTCGCCCCAGCATTTT
J: TRBJ1-5
size: few
V: TRBV27
D: TRBD1

CDR3: CASSSQGVIGNEQFF
DNA: TGTGCCAGCAGTTCCCAAGGGGTTATTGGGAATGAGCAGTTCTTC
J: TRBJ2-1
size: -
V: TRBV6-2/TRBV6-3
D: -

CDR3: CASSYPLLAGVHSTDTQYF
DNA: TGTGCCAGCAGTTACCCTCTTTTAGCGGGGGTGCATAGCACAGATACGCAGTATTTT
J: TRBJ2-3
size: few
V: TRBV6-2/TRBV6-3
D: TRBD2

CDR3: CASSLAGQTGPNYGYTF
DNA: TGTGCCAGCAGCTTAGCCGGACAGACTGGACCTAACTATGGCTACACCTTC
J: TRBJ1-2
size: few
V: TRBV7-2
D: -

CDR3: CASSDSDATNEKLFF
DNA: TGTGCCAGCAGCGACAGCGATGCAACTAATGAAAAACTGTTTTTT
J: TRBJ1-4
size: few
V: TRBV9
D: -

CDR3: CSVEEITRDRAYNEQFF
DNA: TGCAGCGTTGAAGAAATCACTCGGGACAGGGCCTACAATGAGCAGTTCTTC
J: TRBJ2-1
size: -
V: TRBV29-1
D: TRBD1

CDR3: CASSSREASNQPQHF
DNA: TGTGCCAGCAGCTCCCGAGAGGCCAGCAATCAGCCCCAGCATTTT
J: TRBJ1-5
size: many
V: TRBV7-2
D: -

CDR3: CSARERVGGRNTEAFF
DNA: TGCAGTGCTAGAGAACGGGTCGGGGGGCGGAACACTGAAGCTTTCTTT
J: TRBJ1-1
size: few
V: TRBV20-1
D: -

CDR3: CASSLRASPYNEQFF
DNA: TGTGCCAGCAGCTTGAGGGCCTCCCCCTACAATGAGCAGTTCTTC
J: TRBJ2-1
size: many
V: TRBV7-6
D: -

CDR3: CASSSDRGTTGELFF
DNA: TGTGCCAGCAGTTCTGACAGAGGTACCACCGGGGAGCTGTTTTTT
J: TRBJ2-2
size: few
V: TRBV12-3/TRBV12-4
D: -

CDR3: CASSPTLYSYNSPLHF
DNA: TGTGCCAGCAGTCCTACATTGTACTCCTATAATTCACCCCTCCACTTT
J: TRBJ1-6
size: -
V: TRBV27
D: -

CDR3: CASSYPQGGNTIYF
DNA: TGTGCCAGCAGTTACCCCCAGGGAGGAAACACCATATATTTT
J: TRBJ1-3
size: -
V: TRBV6-6
D: -

CDR3: CASSLTLWDSGGVSYNEQFF
DNA: TGTGCCAGCAGTTTAACCCTCTGGGATAGCGGGGGGGTCTCCTACAATGAGCAGTTCTTC
J: TRBJ2-1
size: few
V: TRBV12-3/TRBV12-4
D: TRBD2

CDR3: CSAREPGLAGLTGELFF
DNA: TGCAGTGCTAGAGAACCGGGACTAGCGGGGTTGACCGGGGAGCTGTTTTTT
J: TRBJ2-2
size: -
V: TRBV20-1
D: TRBD2

CDR3: CASSQVALTGSTDTQYF
DNA: TGCGCCAGCAGCCAAGTCGCTTTGACAGGGAGCACAGATACGCAGTATTTT
J: TRBJ2-3
size: -
V: TRBV4-1
D: TRBD1

CDR3: CASSYSTPSGGARQETQYF
DNA: TGTGCCAGCAGTTACTCGACGCCTAGCGGGGGGGCCCGGCAAGAGACCCAGTACTTC
J: TRBJ2-5
size: once
V: TRBV6-6
D: TRBD2

CDR3: CASSYRGVPYGYTF
DNA: TGTGCCAGCAGTTACCGGGGAGTCCCCTATGGCTACACCTTC
J: TRBJ1-2
size: -
V: TRBV6-2/TRBV6-3
D: -

CDR3: CASSRQGDPYNEQFF
DNA: TGTGCCAGCAGTCGACAGGGAGACCCATACAATGAGCAGTTCTTC
J: TRBJ2-1
size: many
V: TRBV6-1
D: TRBD1

CDR3: CASSVRKGIYNSPLHF
DNA: TGTGCCAGCAGTGTGAGGAAGGGCATCTATAATTCACCCCTCCACTTT
J: TRBJ1-6
size: -
V: TRBV6-1
D: -

CDR3: CASSLGTVIYNEQFF
DNA: TGTGCCAGCAGCCTCGGGACAGTAATCTACAATGAGCAGTTCTTC
J: TRBJ2-1
size: few
V: TRBV5-8
D: TRBD1

CDR3: CASNRPGLRNTGELFF
DNA: TGTGCCAGCAACCGGCCGGGACTGAGAAACACCGGGGAGCTGTTTTTT
J: TRBJ2-2
size: -
V: TRBV7-9
D: -

CDR3: CASSFQGGGEKLFF
DNA: TGTGCCAGCAGTTTTCAGGGGGGAGGTGAAAAACTGTTTTTT
J: TRBJ1-4
size: few
V: TRBV12-3/TRBV12-4
D: TRBD1

CDR3: CASSVRGPNYGYTF
DNA: TGTGCCAGCAGTGTAAGGGGACCTAACTATGGCTACACCTTC
J: TRBJ1-2
size: few
V: TRBV27
D: -

CDR3: CASSLVSVDEQFF
DNA: TGTGCCAGCAGCTTAGTGTCGGTCGATGAGCAGTTCTTC
J: TRBJ2-1
size: -
V: TRBV7-2
D: -

CDR3: CSVDRQGVNYGYTF
DNA: TGCAGCGTTGATAGACAGGGAGTTAACTATGGCTACACCTTC
J: TRBJ1-2
size: few
V: TRBV29-1
D: TRBD1